This TCR beta chain was obtained from a study of blood T cell repertoires in COVID-19. The protocol was immunoSEQ multiplex PCR, while the TCRdb copy is restricted to in-frame clones and leaves out a portion. The sample records roughly 86,000 clones, around nine tenths being singletons. This CDR3 comprises 16 residues. Germline V gives CDR1 WNHNN, CDR2 SYGVQD (reference sequence). The ends were cut back, 3 bases at V and 5 bases at J, with 14 bases in the middle. This sequence joins TRBV10-1 and TRBJ1-6; D uncertain. The receptor comes from a man in his forties or fifties with active or convalescent COVID-19. What was sequenced was peripheral blood. In nucleotides, the CDR3 is TGCGCCAGCAGTGAACCCCCGGGCGGGAATAATTCACCCCTCCACTTT. Residues: CASSEPPGGNNSPLHF.